The rows below give T cell receptor beta chains drawn from one sample of a study of regulatory and conventional T cells in RAG deficiency. TCRdb's copy holds only in-frame clones and misses some; the assay was immunoSEQ multiplex PCR. The repertoire holds tens of thousands of clones, with about 90% as singletons. The same sample was also used in a study of regulatory T cells.

The sequencing sample was made of Tregs sorted from blood. The receptors come from a human donor in good health. CDR3s include the opening cysteine and the closing phenylalanine or tryptophan. D genes are given only for firm matches. Expanded clones are given a class, and other clones once, few, many or no size at all.

clone_size j_call d_call v_call cdr3_aa cdr3_nt
. TRBJ1-2 TRBD1 TRBV19 CASTGGNYGYTF TGTGCCAGCACAGGGGGCAACTATGGCTACACCTTC
. TRBJ1-2 . TRBV2 CASSEDRDNGYTF TGTGCCAGCAGTGAAGACAGGGACAATGGCTACACCTTC
once TRBJ1-2 TRBD1 TRBV9 CASSYGQGAIHYGYTF TGTGCCAGCAGCTACGGACAGGGGGCAATTCACTATGGCTACACCTTC
. TRBJ2-3 TRBD2 TRBV10-3 CAIGPRILAGQRTDTQYF TGTGCCATCGGCCCTCGTATACTAGCGGGCCAACGCACAGATACGCAGTATTTT
. TRBJ2-3 TRBD2 TRBV18 CASSGLASTDTQYF TGTGCCAGCTCGGGACTAGCTAGCACAGATACGCAGTATTTT
. TRBJ2-6 . TRBV7-2 CASSPQRSGANVLTF TGTGCCAGCAGCCCGCAGAGATCTGGGGCCAACGTCCTGACTTTC
. TRBJ2-1 TRBD1 TRBV4-2 CASSPAGGSLYNEQFF TGTGCCAGCAGCCCGGCAGGGGGATCCCTCTACAATGAGCAGTTCTTC
. TRBJ1-5 . TRBV19 CASSTTPRGGWPQHF TGTGCCAGTAGTACCACCCCGAGGGGGGGGTGGCCCCAGCATTTT
. TRBJ2-5 . TRBV11-3 CASSPSLVGTQYF TGTGCCAGCAGCCCGTCACTAGTGGGGACCCAGTACTTC
. TRBJ1-1 . TRBV6-6 CASSYQRGSAFF TGTGCCAGCAGTTACCAGAGGGGGTCAGCTTTCTTT
. TRBJ1-5 . TRBV7-2 CASSPRERGHSNQPQHF TGTGCCAGCAGCCCGCGGGAGAGGGGTCATAGCAATCAGCCCCAGCATTTT
. TRBJ2-3 TRBD2 TRBV12-5 CASGLAGAVTDTQYF TGTGCTAGTGGTTTAGCGGGGGCCGTCACAGATACGCAGTATTTT
. TRBJ1-1 TRBD1 TRBV7-7 CASSFHRGQSDTEAFF TGTGCTAGCAGCTTTCACAGGGGTCAAAGCGACACTGAAGCTTTCTTT
. TRBJ1-1 . TRBV6-1 CAHFGQAMNTEAFF TGTGCCCATTTCGGCCAAGCAATGAACACTGAAGCTTTCTTT
. TRBJ1-1 . TRBV5-1 CASRPLSNTEAFF TGCGCCTCCCGTCCGCTTTCTAACACTGAAGCTTTCTTT
. TRBJ1-3 . TRBV5-5 CASSLVVPGYSGNTIYF TGTGCCAGCAGCTTGGTAGTTCCCGGATACTCTGGAAACACCATATATTTT
. TRBJ1-1 TRBD1 TRBV19 CASSSRDRAEAFF TGTGCCAGTAGTTCGAGGGACAGGGCTGAAGCTTTCTTT